The next 9 T cell receptor beta chains were all read from a single sample in a study of T cell responses to AZD1222 COVID-19 vaccine. Generated by immunoSEQ multiplex PCR, the TCRdb table keeps only in-frame clones and is missing some. The table shows under 200,000 clones, with about 94% occurring only once. Specimen: peripheral blood, collected on day 0 of AZD1222 vaccination. The receptor set was obtained from an adult in good health.

The chain carries TRBV18 and TRBJ1-5, with 7 bases aligning to TRBD1. The J segment lost 4 bases and the V segment lost 6 bases, leaving 12 bases of the junction unmatched. The V gene's germline CDR1 is KGHSH and CDR2 LQKENI. This CDR3 region has 16 residues. The CDR3 sequence is CASSPLQGTTNQPQHF. The DNA of the CDR3 is TGTGCCAGCTCCCCCTTACAGGGGACTACTAATCAGCCCCAGCATTTT.

The chain combines TRBV30 with TRBJ2-7, with D possibly TRBD1 on 6 matching bases. V lost 6 bases to trimming and J lost 2 bases, with 8 bases between them. This CDR3 is built from 11 residues. The germline V gene has CDR1 GTSNPN and CDR2 SVGIG (reference sequence). The chain's CDR3 is CACDRTYEQYF. The CDR3, as DNA: TGTGCCTGCGACAGGACCTACGAGCAGTACTTC.

The chain links TRBV21-1 to TRBJ2-1; the D call in the table, TRBD2, was not verified against the DNA. TRBV21-1 is listed as a pseudogene. The CDR3 extends over 17 amino acids. The CDR3 protein is CASSRTSGRLAYNEQFF. CDR3 sequence (DNA): TGTGCCAGCAGCCGGACTAGCGGGAGACTCGCCTACAATGAGCAGTTCTTC.

The J gene is TRBJ2-7, the V gene TRBV6-6; TRBD2 aligns across 7 bases. The CDR3 loop spans 15 amino acids. Trimming removed 2 bases from V and 2 bases from J; junction bases left unmatched: 6. Germline CDR1 MNHNY, CDR2 SVGAGI (reference sequence). The DNA for the CDR3 is TGTGCCAGCAGTTACCGCCGGGACTATACCTACGAGCAGTACTTC. Protein: CASSYRRDYTYEQYF.

The chain links TRBV9 to TRBJ2-7; possible D gene TRBD2, 5 bases. Germline V gene sequence: CDR1 SGDLS, CDR2 YYNGEE. V lost 0 bases to trimming and J lost 7 bases, with 14 bases between them. This CDR3 spans 14 amino acids. CDR3 sequence: CASSVGGAGVEQYF. DNA for the CDR3: TGTGCCAGCAGCGTAGGGGGAGCAGGAGTTGAGCAGTACTTC.

This sequence joins TRBV4-2 and TRBJ2-1; TRBD2 might be the D (5 bases). This CDR3 has 16 amino acids. V was clipped by 0 bases and J by 6 bases, with 15 bases between them. Germline V gene lookup returns CDR1 LGHNA and CDR2 YNFKEQ. CDR3 DNA: TGTGCCAGCAGCCAAGACCCCGTTACTAGACCCAATGAGCAGTTCTTC. Encoded protein: CASSQDPVTRPNEQFF.

The chain recombines TRBV10-3 with TRBJ2-3; 7 nucleotides match TRBD2. Trimming cost V 7 bases and J 6 bases; bases outside gene matches: 4. The CDR3 has 12 amino acids. Per the germline V gene, CDR1 is ENHRY and CDR2 is SYGVKD. This chain's CDR3 is CAITPGGDTQYF. In DNA form, the CDR3 reads TGTGCCATCACCCCCGGGGGGGATACGCAGTATTTT.

The chain uses TRBV3-1 (or the pseudogene TRBV3-2) and TRBJ2-1, with D tentatively TRBD2 (6 bases). Germline values: CDR1 LGHDT, CDR2 YNNKEL (reference sequence). Trimming shortened V by 1 base and J by 3 bases, and 19 bases separated the two germline ends. The CDR3 is 18 amino acids. The CDR3 DNA is TGTGCCAGCAGCCAAGGACTAGTAGGACCCACGGGCTACAATGAGCAGTTCTTC. It encodes CASSQGLVGPTGYNEQFF.

The rearrangement uses TRBV9 and TRBJ2-1; 8 bases line up with TRBD2. J was trimmed by 6 bases and V by 2 bases; bases with no gene match: 4. The V gene's germline CDR1 is SGDLS and CDR2 YYNGEE. CDR3 size: 14 residues. The CDR3 DNA reads TGTGCCAGCAGCGTCGGGACTAGAGGCAATGAGCAGTTCTTC. Residues: CASSVGTRGNEQFF.